A single T cell receptor (beta chain) is shown here with its context. This record comes from a study of blood T cell repertoires in COVID-19. The wider study: Sites across the United States, Italy and Spain contributed samples from acute and convalescent COVID-19. Sample material is recorded as cDNA or gDNA derived from T cells, B-cell-depleted T cells, or PBMCs.

Study processing details: Scientists estimated how many nucleated cells there were by amplifying reference gene primers. Only in-frame clones appear in the TCRdb table, and some are missing; sequencing was by immunoSEQ multiplex PCR. V and J calls and clone size are those listed in that table; D and trimming were worked out from the DNA. The sample records tens of thousands of clones, over 80% being singletons. The CDR3 spans 14 residues. Germline lookup yields CDR1 SGHRS and CDR2 YFSETQ. V was trimmed by 4 bases and J by 4 bases, leaving 14 bases between them. This chain joins TRBV5-1 and TRBJ1-2; D is ambiguous. Material: peripheral blood. This clonotype was sampled from a human donor in a cohort sampled during active COVID-19. The CDR3: CASSPAGNFYGYTF. CDR3 bases: TGCGCCAGCAGCCCCGCGGGGAATTTCTATGGCTACACCTTC.